This T cell receptor beta chain was observed in a study of T cell repertoires in cytomegalovirus infection. Overall study: HLA-B-restricted CMV epitopes that are well studied, plus recently identified HLA-C-restricted ones, were used by the study. CMV infection and matching HLA type were both indicated by public TCR beta signatures.

Overall study results and limits: It was HLA-C-restricted CMV-specific TCR beta clonotypes that dominated the response ex vivo.

Germline values: CDR1 MNHNY, CDR2 SVGAGI (reference sequence). CDR3 length: 14 amino acids. V was cut by 6 bases and J by 3 bases, with 15 bases left in between. This clonotype was seen only once. Its specificity is not known. MiXCR, run by TCRdb on the reads, gives a single entry per CDR3 protein. The table shows fewer than 650,000 distinct CDR3 sequences, with about 40% occurring only once. The receptor comes from a human donor in good health (CMV status not recorded). Some clones in this sample may be carry-over from other donors' samples. The V and J genes are TRBV6-6 and TRBJ2-7; D is ambiguous. This sample comprised cultured PBMCs, obtained from culture after CMV antigen stimulation. The CDR3 protein is CASSPRLNHYEQYF. CDR3 sequence (DNA): TGTGCCAGCAGCCCCAGGTTAAACCACTACGAGCAGTACTTC.